The clone carrying this T cell receptor (beta chain) was seen only once. Its antigen is undetermined. The record originates from a study of PD-1 blockade in classical Hodgkin lymphoma. Regarding the study as a whole: Relapsed/refractory patients reportedly had lower baseline diversity than newly diagnosed patients. Newly diagnosed patients and complete responders had comparable diversity at baseline.

The assay was immunoSEQ multiplex PCR, and TCRdb's table has in-frame clones only and misses some. The table includes about 96,000 clones, just over 90% detected once. Indicated time point: cycle 4 day 1 (C4D1), after 6 weeks of nivolumab. The patients all showed relapse after autologous stem cell transplantation, while their brentuximab vedotin exposure varied. The source of this sequence is a human donor with classical Hodgkin lymphoma. The sample in question was peripheral blood mononuclear cells (PBMCs), obtained before the fourth cycle of nivolumab.

CDR3 loop: CASSQSDVYSGNTIYF. Written as DNA, the CDR3 is TGTGCCAGCAGCCAATCCGACGTCTACTCTGGAAACACCATATATTTT. The chain employs TRBV4-2 and TRBJ1-3; D unresolved. Trimming cost V 2 bases and J 0 bases, with 11 bases left between them. Germline V lookup: CDR1 LGHNA, CDR2 YNFKEQ. The CDR3 is 16 amino acids.